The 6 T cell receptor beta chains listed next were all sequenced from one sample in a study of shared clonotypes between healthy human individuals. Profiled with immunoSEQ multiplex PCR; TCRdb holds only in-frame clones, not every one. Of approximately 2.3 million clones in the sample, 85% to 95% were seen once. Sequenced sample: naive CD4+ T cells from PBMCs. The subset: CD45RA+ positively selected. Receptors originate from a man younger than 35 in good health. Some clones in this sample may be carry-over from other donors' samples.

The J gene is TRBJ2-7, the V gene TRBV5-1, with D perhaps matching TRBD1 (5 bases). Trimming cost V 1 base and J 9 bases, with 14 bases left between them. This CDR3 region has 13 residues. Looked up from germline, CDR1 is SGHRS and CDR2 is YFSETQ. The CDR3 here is CASSLFGDSVQYF. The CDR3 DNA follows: TGCGCCAGCAGCTTGTTTGGAGACAGTGTGCAGTACTTC.

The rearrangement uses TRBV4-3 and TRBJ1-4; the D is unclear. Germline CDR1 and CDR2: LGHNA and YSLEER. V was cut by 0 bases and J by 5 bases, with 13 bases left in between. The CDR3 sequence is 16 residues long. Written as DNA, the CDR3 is TGCGCCAGCAGCCAAGAGCCACGGGGTAGGAATGAAAAACTGTTTTTT. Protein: CASSQEPRGRNEKLFF.

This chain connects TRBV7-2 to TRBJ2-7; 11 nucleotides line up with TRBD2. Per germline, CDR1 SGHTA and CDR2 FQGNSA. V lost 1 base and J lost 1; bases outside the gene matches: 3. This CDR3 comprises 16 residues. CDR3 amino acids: CASSLEGTSGSYEQYF. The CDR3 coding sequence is TGTGCCAGCAGCTTAGAAGGGACTAGCGGATCCTACGAGCAGTACTTC.

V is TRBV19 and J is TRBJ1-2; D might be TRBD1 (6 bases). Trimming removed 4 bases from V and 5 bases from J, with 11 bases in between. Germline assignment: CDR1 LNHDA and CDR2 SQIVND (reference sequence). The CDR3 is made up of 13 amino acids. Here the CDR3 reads CASSTDSLYGYTF. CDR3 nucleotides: TGTGCCAGTAGTACGGACAGCCTTTATGGCTACACCTTC.

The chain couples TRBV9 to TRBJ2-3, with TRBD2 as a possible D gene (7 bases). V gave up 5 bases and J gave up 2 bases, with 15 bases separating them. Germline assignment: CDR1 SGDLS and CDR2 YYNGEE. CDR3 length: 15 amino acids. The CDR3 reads CASSGGAGATDTQYF. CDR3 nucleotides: TGTGCCAGCAGTGGAGGCGCGGGGGCCACAGATACGCAGTATTTT.

CDR3 protein: CASSDRLNRARNTEAFF. Written as DNA, the CDR3 is TGTGCCAGCAGTGACCGCCTAAACAGGGCCAGGAACACTGAAGCTTTCTTT. The rearrangement links TRBV6-1 to TRBJ1-1, with D perhaps TRBD1 (6 bases). Per the germline V gene, CDR1 is MNHNS and CDR2 is SASEGT. Trimming shortened V by 3 bases and J by 1 base, and 18 bases separated the two germline ends. The CDR3 is 17 amino acids.